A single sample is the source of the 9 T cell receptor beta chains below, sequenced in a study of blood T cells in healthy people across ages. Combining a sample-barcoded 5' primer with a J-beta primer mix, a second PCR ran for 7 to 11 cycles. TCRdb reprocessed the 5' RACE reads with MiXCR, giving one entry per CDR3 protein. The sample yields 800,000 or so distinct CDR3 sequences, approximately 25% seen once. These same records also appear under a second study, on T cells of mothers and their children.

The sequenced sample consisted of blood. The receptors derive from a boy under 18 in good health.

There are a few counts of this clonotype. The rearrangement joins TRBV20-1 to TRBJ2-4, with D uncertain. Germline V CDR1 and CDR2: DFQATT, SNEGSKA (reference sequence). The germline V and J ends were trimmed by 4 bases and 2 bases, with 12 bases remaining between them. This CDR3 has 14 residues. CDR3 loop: CSATRRETKNIQYF. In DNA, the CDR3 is TGCAGTGCTACCCGCAGAGAAACCAAAAACATTCAGTACTTC.

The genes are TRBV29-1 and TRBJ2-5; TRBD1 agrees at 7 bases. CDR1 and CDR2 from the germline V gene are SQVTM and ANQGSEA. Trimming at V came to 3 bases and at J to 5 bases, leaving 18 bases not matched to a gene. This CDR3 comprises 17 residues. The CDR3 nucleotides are TGCAGCGTTGACCCGGCCAGCCTACAGGGGATAAGGGAGACCCAGTACTTC. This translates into CSVDPASLQGIRETQYF.

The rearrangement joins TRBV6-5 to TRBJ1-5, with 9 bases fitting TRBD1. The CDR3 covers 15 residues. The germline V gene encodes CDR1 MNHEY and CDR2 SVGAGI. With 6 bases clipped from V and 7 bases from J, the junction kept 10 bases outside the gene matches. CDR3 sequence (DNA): TGTGCCAGCAGCCGGGGACAGGGAGTAGGCCAGCCCCAGCATTTT. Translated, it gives CASSRGQGVGQPQHF.

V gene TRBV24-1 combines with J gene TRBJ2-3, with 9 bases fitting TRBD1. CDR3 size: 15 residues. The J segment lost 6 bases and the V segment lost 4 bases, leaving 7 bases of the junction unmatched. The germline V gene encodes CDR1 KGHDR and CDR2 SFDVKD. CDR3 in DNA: TGTGCCACCAGTGACGGTGGGACAGGGAGGGATACGCAGTATTTT. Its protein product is CATSDGGTGRDTQYF.

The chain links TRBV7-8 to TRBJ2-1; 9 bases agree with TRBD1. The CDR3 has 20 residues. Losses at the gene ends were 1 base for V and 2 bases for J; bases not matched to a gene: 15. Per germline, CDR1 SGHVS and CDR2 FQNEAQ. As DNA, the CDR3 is TGTGCCAGCAGCTTAGGAGTAGTGAAGAAGACAGGGGGTCCCTACAATGAGCAGTTCTTC. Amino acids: CASSLGVVKKTGGPYNEQFF.

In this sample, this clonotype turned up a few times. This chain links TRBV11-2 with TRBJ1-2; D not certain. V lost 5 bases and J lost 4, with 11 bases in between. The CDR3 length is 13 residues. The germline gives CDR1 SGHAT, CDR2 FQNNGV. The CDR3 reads CASSPVGAYGYTF. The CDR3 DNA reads TGTGCCAGCAGCCCCGTGGGCGCCTATGGCTACACCTTC.

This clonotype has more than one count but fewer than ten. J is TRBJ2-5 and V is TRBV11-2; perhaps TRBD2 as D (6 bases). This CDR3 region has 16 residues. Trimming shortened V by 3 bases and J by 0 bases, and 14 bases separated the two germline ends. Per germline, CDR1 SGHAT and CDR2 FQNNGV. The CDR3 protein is CASSLMEGPNQETQYF. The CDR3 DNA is TGTGCCAGCAGCTTGATGGAGGGGCCAAACCAAGAGACCCAGTACTTC.

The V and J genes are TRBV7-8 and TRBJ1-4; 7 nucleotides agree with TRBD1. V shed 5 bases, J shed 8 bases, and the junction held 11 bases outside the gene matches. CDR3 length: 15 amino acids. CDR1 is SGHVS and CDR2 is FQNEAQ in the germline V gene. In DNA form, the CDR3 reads TGTGCCAGCAGCCCTCTGCTGGGACAGACCGAAAAACTGTTTTTT. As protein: CASSPLLGQTEKLFF.

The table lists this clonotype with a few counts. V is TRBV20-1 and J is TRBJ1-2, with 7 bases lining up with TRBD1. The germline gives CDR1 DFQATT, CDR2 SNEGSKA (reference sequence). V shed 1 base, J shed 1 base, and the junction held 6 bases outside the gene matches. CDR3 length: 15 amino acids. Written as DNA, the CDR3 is TGCAGTGCTAGAGCCCCGGGACAGAATAACTATGGCTACACCTTC. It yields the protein CSARAPGQNNYGYTF.